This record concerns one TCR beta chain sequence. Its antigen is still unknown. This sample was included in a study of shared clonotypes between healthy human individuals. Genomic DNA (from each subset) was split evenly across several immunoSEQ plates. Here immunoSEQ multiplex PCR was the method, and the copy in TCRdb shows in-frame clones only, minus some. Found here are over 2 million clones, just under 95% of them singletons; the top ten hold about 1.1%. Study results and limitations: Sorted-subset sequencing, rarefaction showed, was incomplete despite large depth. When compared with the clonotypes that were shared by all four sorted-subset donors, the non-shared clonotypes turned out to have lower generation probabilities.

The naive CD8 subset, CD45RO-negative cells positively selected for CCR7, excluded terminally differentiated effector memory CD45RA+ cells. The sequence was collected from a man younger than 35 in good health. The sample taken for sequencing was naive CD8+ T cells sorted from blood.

CDR3 loop: CASSPESGYEQYF. The CDR3, as DNA: TGTGCCAGCAGCCCGGAATCAGGGTACGAGCAGTACTTC. The rearrangement links TRBV11-2 to TRBJ2-7; possible D gene TRBD1, 5 bases. The V gene's germline CDR1 is SGHAT and CDR2 FQNNGV. Trimming removed 5 bases at V and 4 bases at J, with 12 bases between. The CDR3 runs 13 residues. Full variable domain (remainder filled in from reference TRBV11-2 and TRBJ2-7): EAGVAQSPRYKIIEKRQSVAFWCNPISGHATLYWYQQILGQGPKLLIQFQNNGVVDDSQLPKDRFSAERLKGVDSTLKIQPAKLEDSAVYLCASSPESGYEQYFGPGTRLTVT.